One and the same sample provided the 16 T cell receptor beta chains below, sequenced in a study of cytomegalovirus exposure and HLA in healthy donors. Profiling relied on immunoSEQ multiplex PCR, and the TCRdb table lists in-frame clones only, not all of them. The sample lists approximately 76,000 clones; 85% to 95% were seen once. The specimen was PBMCs. The receptors stem from a woman in her late teens or twenties in good health and CMV-seronegative.

This chain links TRBV4-3 with TRBJ1-2; 11 nucleotides match TRBD1. The CDR3 consists of 15 residues. V lost 3 bases, J lost 8 bases, and 8 bases stayed unmatched. Looked up from germline, CDR1 is LGHNA and CDR2 is YSLEER. Here the CDR3 reads CASSQTWDRGKGYTF. DNA for the CDR3: TGCGCCAGCAGCCAGACCTGGGACAGGGGGAAAGGCTACACCTTC.

The chain recombines TRBV11-3 with TRBJ2-1, with 9 positions matching TRBD1. There are 14 residues in the CDR3. Per germline, CDR1 SGHNT and CDR2 YENEEA. The V segment lost 5 bases and the J segment 5 bases; nucleotides outside the gene matches: 4. In DNA, the CDR3 is TGTGCCAGCAGCCCCCGGACAGGGGACAATGAGCAGTTCTTC. Its protein is CASSPRTGDNEQFF.

The genes are TRBV7-9 and TRBJ2-3; weak D call: TRBD1 (5 bases). Germline V gives CDR1 SEHNR, CDR2 FQNEAQ (reference sequence). Trimming cost V 4 bases and J 4 bases, with 12 bases left between them. The CDR3 runs 14 residues. Written as DNA, the CDR3 is TGTGCCAGCAGCTCCAGGGTTTTAGCAGATACGCAGTATTTT. Translating gives CASSSRVLADTQYF.

This chain uses TRBV5-8 with TRBJ1-5; 7 nucleotides align to TRBD1. Per germline, CDR1 SGHTS and CDR2 YDEGEE. CDR3 length: 13 residues. V lost 9 bases, J lost 6 bases, and 9 bases stayed unmatched. The CDR3 DNA is TGTGCCACCGACAGGGCCCGCGGTCAGCCCCAGCATTTT. Amino acids: CATDRARGQPQHF.

The gene calls are TRBV7-9 and TRBJ2-3; the D gene is possibly TRBD2 (5 bases). Germline CDR1 and CDR2: SEHNR and FQNEAQ (reference sequence). The V and J ends lost 3 bases and 4 bases respectively, with 5 bases between them. This CDR3 comprises 12 residues. The CDR3 sequence is CASSFGADTQYF. The CDR3 bases are TGTGCCAGCAGCTTCGGGGCAGATACGCAGTATTTT.

The J gene is TRBJ1-2, the V gene TRBV28; D is possibly TRBD1 (6 bases). The CDR3 is 14 amino acids. From germline, CDR1 is MDHEN and CDR2 SYDVKM. Trimming took 6 bases from V and 6 from J, leaving 17 bases between them. CDR3 sequence: CASSYTQGSNGYTF. The CDR3 DNA is TGTGCCAGCAGCTACACGCAGGGGTCGAATGGCTACACCTTC.

This clone was counted a few times. The chain carries TRBV5-1 and TRBJ2-7; D possibly corresponds to TRBD1 (6 bases). Germline CDR1 SGHRS, CDR2 YFSETQ. The V end lost 0 bases, the J end lost 2 bases, and 6 bases lay between the germline ends. CDR3 length equals 13 residues. The CDR3 DNA is TGCGCCAGCAGCTTGGAGGGGGCCTACGAGCAGTACTTC. Its protein product is CASSLEGAYEQYF.

The chain carries TRBV14 and TRBJ2-7, with D tentatively TRBD1 (6 bases). There are 15 residues in the CDR3. CDR1 and CDR2 (germline): SGHDN, FVKESK. The V end was cut by 0 bases, the J end by 3 bases, with 12 bases between. The CDR3 loop is CASSQDGTRLYEQYF. The CDR3 DNA sequence: TGTGCCAGCAGCCAAGACGGGACAAGACTCTACGAGCAGTACTTC.

CDR3 protein: CASSFGGSGTGELFF. In nucleotides, the CDR3 is TGTGCCAGCAGCTTTGGCGGGAGTGGCACCGGGGAGCTGTTTTTT. The chain combines TRBV5-4 with TRBJ2-2, with 7 bases fitting TRBD2. From germline, CDR1 is SGHNT and CDR2 YYREEE (reference sequence). CDR3 length: 15 amino acids. The V segment lost 2 bases and the J segment 4 bases; nucleotides outside the gene matches: 5.

V and J are TRBV7-2 and TRBJ2-1; no definite D call. CDR1 SGHTA and CDR2 FQGNSA come from the germline V gene. The CDR3 spans 13 residues. Deletions cut 4 bases from V and 10 bases from J, with 14 bases between. CDR3 sequence: CASSYTGQLEQFF. CDR3 in DNA: TGTGCCAGCAGCTATACGGGTCAGCTCGAGCAGTTCTTC.

The rearrangement joins TRBV10-3 to TRBJ2-7, with D maybe TRBD1 (5 bases). CDR1 ENHRY and CDR2 SYGVKD come from the germline V gene. Trimming pared 5 bases from V and 6 bases from J, leaving 17 bases between. This CDR3 is built from 14 residues. CDR3 DNA sequence: TGTGCCATCAGTCCACGTCAAGCAGGGTTCGAGCAGTACTTC. Translated: CAISPRQAGFEQYF.

This chain links TRBV30 with TRBJ1-1; D is undetermined. The CDR3 is made up of 13 amino acids. Germline lookup yields CDR1 GTSNPN and CDR2 SVGIG (reference sequence). With 2 bases removed from V and 2 bases from J, the gap between germline ends came to 9 bases. The CDR3 region is CAWSYRSNTEAFF. The CDR3 region has the DNA TGTGCCTGGAGTTACAGAAGCAACACTGAAGCTTTCTTT.

CDR3 DNA sequence: TGTGCCAGCAGCTTAAACTTTCTGATGGGCTACACCTTC. Residues: CASSLNFLMGYTF. This rearrangement joins TRBV11-2 to TRBJ1-2; no clear D. Germline V lookup: CDR1 SGHAT, CDR2 FQNNGV. V shed 2 bases and J shed 8 bases, with 12 bases lying between them. CDR3 length: 13 residues.

The J gene is TRBJ2-3, the V gene TRBV9, with 12 nucleotides matching TRBD2. J lost 4 bases, V lost 0 bases, and 9 bases had no gene match. Looked up from germline, CDR1 is SGDLS and CDR2 is YYNGEE. The CDR3 is 18 residues long. The CDR3 reads CASSVGLAGGPGADTQYF. CDR3 DNA sequence: TGTGCCAGCAGCGTAGGGCTAGCGGGAGGGCCCGGCGCAGATACGCAGTATTTT.

This CDR3 reads CASSLEAGGTEAFF. CDR3 DNA: TGCGCCAGCAGCTTGGAGGCAGGGGGCACTGAAGCTTTCTTT. J is TRBJ1-1 and V is TRBV5-1; 7 nucleotides agree with TRBD1. The germline V gene has CDR1 SGHRS and CDR2 YFSETQ. V lost 0 bases to trimming and J lost 4 bases; unmatched junction nucleotides: 3. The CDR3 loop spans 14 amino acids.

This chain links TRBV5-4 with TRBJ2-5, with TRBD2 matching over 7 bases. Germline CDR1 is SGHNT and CDR2 is YYREEE (reference sequence). V lost 3 bases and J lost 5; bases outside the gene matches: 4. The CDR3 contains 13 residues. The CDR3 DNA sequence: TGTGCCAGCAGCTGGGGGGGTGGGGAGACCCAGTACTTC. Translation: CASSWGGGETQYF.